In its sample, the clone carrying this TCR beta chain was seen a few times. Trimming took off 2 bases at V and 2 bases at J, with 11 bases between the two ends. The germline gives CDR1 SGDLS, CDR2 YYNGEE. The CDR3 contains 14 residues. These data are taken from a study of blood T cell repertoires in COVID-19. Produced via immunoSEQ multiplex PCR; TCRdb's table is partial and in-frame only. The data hold about 130,000 clones, with roughly four fifths observed a single time. The chain is built from TRBV9 and TRBJ2-7; D might be TRBD2 (6 bases). This clonotype was obtained from a man aged 40-49 years with active or convalescent COVID-19. The sequenced material came from peripheral blood. Here the CDR3 DNA reads TGTGCCAGCAGCGTTAGCGGCCGCGCCTACGAGCAGTACTTC. Its protein is CASSVSGRAYEQYF.